One sample yielded the 13 T cell receptor beta chains listed below, sequenced in a study of CD8+CD57+ T cells in acquired aplastic anemia. Genomic DNA constituted the template upon which TCR beta VDJ and CDR3 profiling was performed. TCRdb analysed the reads with MiXCR anew, one entry per CDR3 protein. The sample shows about 120,000 distinct CDR3 sequences, 55% to 70% of them seen only once. Patients chosen for sequencing had CD8+CD57+ cells that had expanded, as shown by flow cytometry. Sequencing was carried out using sorted CD4+, CD8+, or CD8+CD57+ T cells (not recorded which) from PBMCs. The source is a human donor with aplastic anemia.

The chain employs TRBV20-1 and TRBJ2-5; 12 bases are a match to TRBD2. Germline V gene data show CDR1 as DFQATT and CDR2 as SNEGSKA (reference sequence). The V and J ends lost 6 bases and 11 bases, in that order; junction bases with no gene match: 10. This CDR3 has 13 residues. CDR3 DNA sequence: TGCAGTGCCCCCTACCCACTAGCGGGGGGACAGTACTTC. Translated, it gives CSAPYPLAGGQYF.

Concerning this clonotype: Being one base from a much bigger clone, this may be a read error. The V call is TRBV12-3 or TRBV12-4, the J call TRBJ2-7, with D tentatively TRBD1 (5 bases). This CDR3 is built from 14 residues. This CDR3 is CAGSTPRDSYEQYF. As DNA, the CDR3 is TGTGCCGGCAGTACTCCCAGGGACTCCTACGAGCAGTACTTC.

This clonotype was observed a few times. This sequence joins TRBV29-1 and TRBJ1-3; 8 bases match TRBD1. This CDR3 has 13 residues. J lost 8 bases, V lost 3 bases, and 6 bases had no gene match. The germline V gene encodes CDR1 SQVTM and CDR2 ANQGSEA. CDR3 residues: CSVEGQDEDTIYF. The CDR3 DNA reads as TGCAGCGTTGAGGGACAGGATGAAGACACCATATATTTT. The whole variable domain, remainder taken from reference TRBV29-1 and TRBJ1-3, is SAVISQKPSRDICQRGTSLTIQCQVDSQVTMMFWYRQQPGQSLTLIATANQGSEATYESGFVIDKFPISRPNLTFSTLTVSNMSPEDSSIYLCSVEGQDEDTIYFGEGSWLTVV.

This clonotype was seen ten or more times. V and J are TRBV7-8 and TRBJ2-1; no definite D call. This CDR3 has 13 residues. The V end lost 1 base, the J end lost 3 bases, and 4 bases lay between the germline ends. The germline gives CDR1 SGHVS, CDR2 FQNEAQ. In DNA, the CDR3 is TGTGCCAGCAGCTTAGGGAACTACAATGAGCAGTTCTTC. It encodes CASSLGNYNEQFF. Based on the CDR3 plus reference TRBV7-8 and TRBJ2-1, the full variable domain is GAGVSQSPRYKVAKRGQDVALRCDPISGHVSLFWYQQALGQGPEFLTYFQNEAQLDKSGLPSDRFFAERPEGSVSTLKIQRTQQEDSAVYLCASSLGNYNEQFFGPGTRLTVL.

This clonotype was counted between two and nine times. The chain is built from TRBV19 and TRBJ1-1; TRBD1 matches 7 bases. Unmatched junction bases numbered 11, after V lost 5 bases and J lost 11 bases. In germline, CDR1 is LNHDA, CDR2 SQIVND (reference sequence). There are 13 residues in the CDR3. CDR3 in amino acids: CASSQTRQGGAFF. CDR3 DNA sequence: TGTGCCAGTAGTCAAACCAGACAGGGCGGCGCTTTCTTT.

The gene calls are TRBV5-1 and TRBJ1-2; a possible D gene is TRBD1 (6 bases). The CDR3 totals 16 residues. Trimming removed 1 base from V and 5 bases from J, with 18 bases in between. Germline CDR1 SGHRS, CDR2 YFSETQ. In DNA, the CDR3 is TGCGCCAGCAGCTTGAGAGCAGGGGATTATCTATATGGCTACACCTTC. This gives the protein CASSLRAGDYLYGYTF. Variable domain in full (rest from reference TRBV5-1 and TRBJ1-2): KAGVTQTPRYLIKTRGQQVTLSCSPISGHRSVSWYQQTPGQGLQFLFEYFSETQRNKGNFPGRFSGRQFSNSRSEMNVSTLELGDSALYLCASSLRAGDYLYGYTFGSGTRLTVV.

This clonotype was seen ten or more times. The J gene is TRBJ1-2, the V gene TRBV3-1; weak D call: TRBD1 (5 bases). The V end was cut by 0 bases, the J end by 2 bases, with 16 bases between. Germline assignment: CDR1 LGHDT and CDR2 YNNKEL (reference sequence). This CDR3 has 17 amino acids. CDR3 sequence: CASSQDPWGGTNYGYTF. Written as DNA, the CDR3 is TGTGCCAGCAGCCAAGACCCTTGGGGTGGGACGAACTATGGCTACACCTTC.

The genes are TRBV29-1 and TRBJ2-2; D unclear. This CDR3 has 11 amino acids. V was shortened by 4 bases and J by 5 bases, with 5 bases between the two germline ends. Looked up from germline, CDR1 is SQVTM and CDR2 is ANQGSEA. CDR3 amino acids: CSVGGTGELFF. Here the CDR3 DNA reads TGCAGCGTTGGGGGTACCGGGGAGCTGTTTTTT.

The chain is built from TRBV6-4 and TRBJ1-2; D might be TRBD1 (6 bases). Germline V lookup: CDR1 MRHNA, CDR2 SNTAGT. Trimming pared 9 bases from V and 2 bases from J, leaving 10 bases between. CDR3 length: 12 amino acids. CDR3 sequence (DNA): TGTGCCAGAGACAGGAGGAACTATGGCTACACCTTC. Translation gives CARDRRNYGYTF.

The chain carries TRBV10-1 and TRBJ2-7; D may be TRBD2 (5 bases). V was trimmed by 6 bases and J by 0 bases, leaving 15 bases between them. The CDR3 is 15 residues long. Per the germline V gene, CDR1 is WNHNN and CDR2 is SYGVQD (reference sequence). The DNA for the CDR3 is TGCGCCAGCAGGTGGACTTCTGTCCCCTCCTACGAGCAGTACTTC. This encodes CASRWTSVPSYEQYF.

The V call is TRBV11-2, the J call TRBJ2-7; 13 bases line up with TRBD2. The CDR3 is 16 amino acids. Losses at the gene ends were 0 bases for V and 4 bases for J; bases not matched to a gene: 3. Germline CDR1 SGHAT, CDR2 FQNNGV. In nucleotides, the CDR3 is TGTGCCAGCAGCTTAGAAGGGACTAGCGGGGCATACGAGCAGTACTTC. Amino acid sequence: CASSLEGTSGAYEQYF.

This clonotype was detected many times. The rearrangement uses TRBV7-2 and TRBJ1-4; possibly TRBD1 for D (5 bases). V was cut by 1 base and J by 7 bases, with 13 bases left in between. CDR1 and CDR2 from the germline V gene are SGHTA and FQGNSA. The CDR3 has 15 amino acids. In nucleotides, the CDR3 is TGTGCCAGCAGCTTAGGTCAGGGAAGGAGTGAAAAACTGTTTTTT. It codes for CASSLGQGRSEKLFF.

The J gene is TRBJ1-2, the V gene TRBV29-1, with D perhaps TRBD1 (6 bases). The CDR3 sequence is 12 residues long. CDR1 and CDR2 (germline): SQVTM, ANQGSEA. V dropped 6 bases and J dropped 2 bases, with 10 bases sitting between them. The CDR3 protein is CSVFQGNYGYTF. For the CDR3, the DNA is TGCAGCGTGTTCCAGGGGAACTATGGCTACACCTTC.